The entry below describes one T cell receptor beta chain. Its specificity is unknown. The germline gene is not matched at one end of the junction; a read error may be the cause. Each CDR3 protein is one row after TCRdb ran MiXCR on the multiplex PCR reads. The sample yields under 300,000 distinct CDR3 sequences, less than 40% seen once. This sample was taken from a study of breast tumors, draining lymph nodes, adjacent tissues. Study-wide results and caveats: Tumor repertoires ranked between lymph nodes and nontumor tissue in diversity, with V and J gene preferences. Data only fit, rather than demonstrated, lymph node origin of most tumor T cells. The data were judged consistent with most tumor T cells coming from lymph node and expanding in tumor. Tumor and nontumor repertoires were significantly more similar in luminal-like than in basal-like breast cancer.

Samples came from axillary lymph nodes draining the breast cancer. The clonotype was recovered from a female donor with breast cancer. Some clones in this sample may be carry-over from other donors' samples. The source material was axillary lymph node tissue.

The CDR3 region is CASRLAGVNNEQFF. The DNA of the CDR3 is TGTGCCAGCAGACTAGCGGGAGTAAACAATGAACAGTTCTTC. This rearrangement joins TRBV2 to TRBJ2-1; 11 nucleotides match TRBD2. CDR1 is SNHLY and CDR2 is FYNNEI in the germline V gene. This CDR3 contains 14 residues.